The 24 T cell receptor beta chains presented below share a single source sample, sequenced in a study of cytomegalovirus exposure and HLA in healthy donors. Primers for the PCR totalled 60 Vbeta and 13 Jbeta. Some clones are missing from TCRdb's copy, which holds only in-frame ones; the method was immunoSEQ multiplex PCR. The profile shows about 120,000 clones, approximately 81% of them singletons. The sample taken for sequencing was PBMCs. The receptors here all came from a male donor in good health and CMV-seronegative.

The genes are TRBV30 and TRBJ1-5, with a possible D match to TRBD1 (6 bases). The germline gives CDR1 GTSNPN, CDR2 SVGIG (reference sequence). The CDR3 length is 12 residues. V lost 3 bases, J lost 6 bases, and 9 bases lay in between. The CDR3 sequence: CAWSQGFQPQHF. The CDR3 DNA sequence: TGTGCCTGGAGCCAGGGGTTTCAGCCCCAGCATTTT.

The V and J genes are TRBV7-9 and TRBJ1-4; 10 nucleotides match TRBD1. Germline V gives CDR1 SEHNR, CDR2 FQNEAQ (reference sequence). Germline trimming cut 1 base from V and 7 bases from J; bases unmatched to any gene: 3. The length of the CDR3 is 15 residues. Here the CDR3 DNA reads TGTGCCAGCAGCTTAGGACAGGGGGCGGCTGAAAAACTGTTTTTT. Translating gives CASSLGQGAAEKLFF.

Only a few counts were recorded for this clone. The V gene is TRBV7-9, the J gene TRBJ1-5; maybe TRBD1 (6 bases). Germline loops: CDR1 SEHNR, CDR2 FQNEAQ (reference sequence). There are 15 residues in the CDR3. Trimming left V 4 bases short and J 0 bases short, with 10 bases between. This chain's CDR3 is CASSSLQGSNQPQHF. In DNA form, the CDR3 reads TGTGCCAGCAGCTCACTACAGGGTAGCAATCAGCCCCAGCATTTT.

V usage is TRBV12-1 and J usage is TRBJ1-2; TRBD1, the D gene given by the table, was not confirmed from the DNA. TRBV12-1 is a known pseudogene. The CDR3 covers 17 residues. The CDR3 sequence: CASSFEGTVRTNYGYTF. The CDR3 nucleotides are TGTGCCAGCAGCTTTGAGGGGACAGTGAGGACTAACTATGGCTACACCTTC.

DNA of the CDR3: TGTGCCAGCAGCTTCGACGGGGATTCACCCCTCCACTTT. Translated: CASSFDGDSPLHF. V is TRBV7-2 and J is TRBJ1-6; no clear D gene. The V end was cut by 3 bases, the J end by 8 bases, with 8 bases between. Per the germline V gene, CDR1 is SGHTA and CDR2 is FQGNSA. CDR3 size: 13 residues.

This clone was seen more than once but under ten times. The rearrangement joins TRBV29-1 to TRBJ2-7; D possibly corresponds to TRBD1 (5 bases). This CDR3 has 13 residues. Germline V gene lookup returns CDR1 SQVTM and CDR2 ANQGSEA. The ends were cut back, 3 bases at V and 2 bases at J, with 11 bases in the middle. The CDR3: CSVEGQIPYEQYF. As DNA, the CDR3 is TGCAGCGTTGAGGGGCAGATTCCCTACGAGCAGTACTTC.

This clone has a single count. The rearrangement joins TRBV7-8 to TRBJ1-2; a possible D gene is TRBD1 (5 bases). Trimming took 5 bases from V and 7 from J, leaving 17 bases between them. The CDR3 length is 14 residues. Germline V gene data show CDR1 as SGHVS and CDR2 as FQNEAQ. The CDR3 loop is CASSNSRGVGGYTF. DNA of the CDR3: TGTGCCAGCAGCAATAGTCGGGGGGTTGGTGGCTACACCTTC. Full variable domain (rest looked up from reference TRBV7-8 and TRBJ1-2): GAGVSQSPRYKVAKRGQDVALRCDPISGHVSLFWYQQALGQGPEFLTYFQNEAQLDKSGLPSDRFFAERPEGSVSTLKIQRTQQEDSAVYLCASSNSRGVGGYTFGSGTRLTVV.

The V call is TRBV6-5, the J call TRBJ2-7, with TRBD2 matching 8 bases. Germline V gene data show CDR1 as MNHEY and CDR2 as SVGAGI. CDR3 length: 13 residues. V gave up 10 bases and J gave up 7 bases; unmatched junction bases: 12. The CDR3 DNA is TGTGCCACCCAGTCGAGCGGGGGACCGGAGCAGTACTTC. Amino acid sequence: CATQSSGGPEQYF.

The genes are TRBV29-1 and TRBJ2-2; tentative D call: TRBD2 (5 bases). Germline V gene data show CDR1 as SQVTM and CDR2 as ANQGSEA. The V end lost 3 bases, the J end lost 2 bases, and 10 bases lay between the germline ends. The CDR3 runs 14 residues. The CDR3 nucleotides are TGCAGCGTTGATAGAGGGCTTAACACCGGGGAGCTGTTTTTT. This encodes CSVDRGLNTGELFF.

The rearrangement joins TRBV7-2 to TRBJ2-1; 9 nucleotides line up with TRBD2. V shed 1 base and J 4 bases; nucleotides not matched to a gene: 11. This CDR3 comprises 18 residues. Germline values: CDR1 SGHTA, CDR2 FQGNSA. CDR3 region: CASSLVFLAGLSYNEQFF. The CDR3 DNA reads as TGTGCCAGCAGCTTAGTTTTTCTAGCGGGACTTTCTTACAATGAGCAGTTCTTC.

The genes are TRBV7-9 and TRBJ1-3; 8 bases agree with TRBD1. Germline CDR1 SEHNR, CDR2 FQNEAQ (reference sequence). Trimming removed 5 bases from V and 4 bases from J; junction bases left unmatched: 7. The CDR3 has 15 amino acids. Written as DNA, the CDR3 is TGTGCCAGCAGCGAAAGACAGGGGTGGGGAAACACCATATATTTT. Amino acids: CASSERQGWGNTIYF.

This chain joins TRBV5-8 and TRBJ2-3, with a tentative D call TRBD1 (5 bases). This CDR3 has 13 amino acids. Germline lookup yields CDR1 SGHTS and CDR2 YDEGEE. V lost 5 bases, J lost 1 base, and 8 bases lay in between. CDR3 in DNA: TGTGCCAGCAGAAAGACAGGCACAGATACGCAGTATTTT. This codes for CASRKTGTDTQYF.

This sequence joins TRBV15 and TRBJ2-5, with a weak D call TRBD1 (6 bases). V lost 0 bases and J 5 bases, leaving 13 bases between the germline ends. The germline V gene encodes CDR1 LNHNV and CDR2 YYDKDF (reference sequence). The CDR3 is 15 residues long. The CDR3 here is CATSRDLQGSETQYF. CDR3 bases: TGTGCCACCAGCAGAGATCTTCAGGGGTCGGAGACCCAGTACTTC.

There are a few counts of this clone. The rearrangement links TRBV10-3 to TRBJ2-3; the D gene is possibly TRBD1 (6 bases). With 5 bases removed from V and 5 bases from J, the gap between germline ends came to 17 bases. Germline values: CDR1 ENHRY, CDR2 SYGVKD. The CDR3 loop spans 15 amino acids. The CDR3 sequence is CAISTRAGAQDTQYF. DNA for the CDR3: TGTGCCATCAGTACCCGGGCAGGGGCCCAAGATACGCAGTATTTT.

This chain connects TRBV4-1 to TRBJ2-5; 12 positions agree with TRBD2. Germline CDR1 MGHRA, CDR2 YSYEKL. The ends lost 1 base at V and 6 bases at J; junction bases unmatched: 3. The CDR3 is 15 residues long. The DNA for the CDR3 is TGCGCCAGCAGCCAAGTCGGACTAGCGGGGAAGACCCAGTACTTC. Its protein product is CASSQVGLAGKTQYF.

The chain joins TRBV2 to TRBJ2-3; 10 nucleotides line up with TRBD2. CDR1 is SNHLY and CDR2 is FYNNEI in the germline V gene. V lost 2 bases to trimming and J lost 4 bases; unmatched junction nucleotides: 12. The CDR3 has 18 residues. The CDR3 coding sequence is TGTGCCAGCAGTGAAAGGGCCCGGAAAGCGGGGGGGGCAGATACGCAGTATTTT. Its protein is CASSERARKAGGADTQYF.

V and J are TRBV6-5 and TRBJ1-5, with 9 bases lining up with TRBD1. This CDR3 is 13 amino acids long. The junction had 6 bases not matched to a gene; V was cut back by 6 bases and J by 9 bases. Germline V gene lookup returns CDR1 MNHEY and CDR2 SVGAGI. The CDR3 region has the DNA TGTGCCAGCAGCCCGGGACAGGGTTCGCCCCAGCATTTT. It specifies CASSPGQGSPQHF.

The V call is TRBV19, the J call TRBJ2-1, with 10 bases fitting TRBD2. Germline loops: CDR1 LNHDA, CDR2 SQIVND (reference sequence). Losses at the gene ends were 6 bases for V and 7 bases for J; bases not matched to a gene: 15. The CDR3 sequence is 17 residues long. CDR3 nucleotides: TGTGCCAGTAGCCCAACCGTTAGCGGGAGGATTGGAAATGAGCAGTTCTTC. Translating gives CASSPTVSGRIGNEQFF.

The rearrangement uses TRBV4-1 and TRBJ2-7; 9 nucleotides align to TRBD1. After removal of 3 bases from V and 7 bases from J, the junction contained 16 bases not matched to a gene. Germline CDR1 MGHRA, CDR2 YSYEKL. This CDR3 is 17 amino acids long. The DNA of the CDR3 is TGCGCCAGCAGCCACACCGGATCCCGGGACAGGGTCGGGGAGCAGTACTTC. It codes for CASSHTGSRDRVGEQYF.

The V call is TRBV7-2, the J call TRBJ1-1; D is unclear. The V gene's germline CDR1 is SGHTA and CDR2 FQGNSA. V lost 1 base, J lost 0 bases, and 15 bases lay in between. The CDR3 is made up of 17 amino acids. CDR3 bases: TGTGCCAGCAGCTTAGGTCCGAGAGGGAGGGTGAACACTGAAGCTTTCTTT. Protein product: CASSLGPRGRVNTEAFF.

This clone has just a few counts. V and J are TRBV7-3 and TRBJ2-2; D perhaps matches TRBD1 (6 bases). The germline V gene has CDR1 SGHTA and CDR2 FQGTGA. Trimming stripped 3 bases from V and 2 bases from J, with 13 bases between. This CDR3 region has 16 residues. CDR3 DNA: TGTGCCAGCAGCTTGCCCACAGGGACCAACACCGGGGAGCTGTTTTTT. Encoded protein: CASSLPTGTNTGELFF.

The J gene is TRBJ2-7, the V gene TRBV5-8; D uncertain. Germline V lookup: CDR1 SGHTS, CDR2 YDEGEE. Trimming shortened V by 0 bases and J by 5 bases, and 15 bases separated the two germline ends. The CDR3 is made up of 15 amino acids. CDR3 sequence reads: CASSLGGRQPHEQYF. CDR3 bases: TGTGCCAGCAGCTTGGGAGGTCGGCAACCCCACGAGCAGTACTTC.

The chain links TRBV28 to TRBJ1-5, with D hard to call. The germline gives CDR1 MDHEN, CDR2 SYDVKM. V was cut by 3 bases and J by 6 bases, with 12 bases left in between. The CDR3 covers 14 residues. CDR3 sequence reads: CASSLGRARQPQHF. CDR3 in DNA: TGTGCCAGCAGTTTGGGGAGGGCTCGTCAGCCCCAGCATTTT.

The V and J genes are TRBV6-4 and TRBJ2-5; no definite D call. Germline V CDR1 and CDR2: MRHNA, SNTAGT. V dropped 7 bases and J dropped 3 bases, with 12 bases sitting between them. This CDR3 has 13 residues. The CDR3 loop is CASTLERKETQYF. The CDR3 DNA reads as TGTGCCAGCACCCTGGAGAGGAAAGAGACCCAGTACTTC.